This T cell receptor beta chain was recovered during a study of blood T cell repertoires in COVID-19. Study-level background: Sites across the United States, Italy and Spain contributed samples from acute and convalescent COVID-19. PBMCs, B-cell-depleted T cells, or T cells provided the cDNA or gDNA that made up the material.

The CDR3 runs 15 residues. Trimming cost V 7 bases and J 2 bases; bases outside gene matches: 3. Germline CDR1 and CDR2: LNHDA and SQIVND (reference sequence). As handled by the study authors: Scientists estimated how many nucleated cells there were by amplifying reference gene primers. Sequencing used immunoSEQ multiplex PCR; TCRdb keeps in-frame clones, though not all of them. Clone size and V and J calls were adopted from that table, with D and trimming inferred from the DNA. The sample lists approximately 180,000 clones, 70% to 90% seen once, with 7.5% to 10% in the top ten. Sequenced: peripheral blood. This clonotype was obtained from a woman aged 80 or older with acute or convalescent COVID-19. This chain uses TRBV19 with TRBJ2-2, with TRBD1 matching over 11 bases. CDR3 nucleotides: TGTGCCAGTATCCGGACAGGGGGCAACACCGGGGAGCTGTTTTTT. Translating gives CASIRTGGNTGELFF.